Presented here are 3 T cell receptor beta chains from one specimen sequenced in a study of CD4 and CD8 cells across lung adenocarcinoma regions. TCRdb called the PCR reads again in MiXCR, with one record for every CDR3 protein. The sample has 9,500 to 12,000 distinct CDR3 sequences, 35% to 55% seen once; the top ten hold roughly a third. The sample comprised CD8+ T cells from the margin of a lung tumor. Receptors were obtained from a male donor with lung adenocarcinoma. The CD4 and CD8 labels of this study may be unreliable.

This clonotype showed up just a few times. This chain connects TRBV12-3 or TRBV12-4 to TRBJ2-1, with TRBD2 matching over 10 bases. TRBJ2-7 matches the DNA end more closely, so the J call is doubtful. This CDR3 is 13 amino acids long. In nucleotides, the CDR3 is TGTGCCAGCTCGGGACTAGCGTACTACGAGCAGTACTTC. Translating it yields CASSGLAYYEQYF.

By share, this clonotype ranks as medium-sized. The CDR3 reads CAISELGEREGRLHNEQFF. The CDR3 DNA follows: TGTGCCATCAGTGAGCTCGGGGAGCGGGAGGGGCGACTCCACAATGAGCAGTTCTTC. The V and J genes are TRBV10-3 and TRBJ2-1; TRBD2 aligns across 10 bases. V lost 2 bases to trimming and J lost 5 bases; unmatched junction nucleotides: 15. This CDR3 contains 19 residues. Germline values: CDR1 ENHRY, CDR2 SYGVKD.

V usage is TRBV27 and J usage is TRBJ1-5; no definite D call. CDR1 is MNHEY and CDR2 is SMNVEV in the germline V gene (reference sequence). Trimming pared 8 bases from V and 4 bases from J, leaving 9 bases between. The CDR3 runs to 12 residues. CDR3 in amino acids: CASGPRNQPQHF. DNA of the CDR3: TGTGCCAGCGGGCCCCGAAATCAGCCCCAGCATTTT.